This TCR beta chain was sequenced for a study of control samples from healthy donors and cancer patients. Profiling relied on immunoSEQ multiplex PCR, and the TCRdb table lists in-frame clones only, not all of them. The repertoire holds approximately 120,000 clones, with around 87% as singletons. Trimming pared 0 bases from V and 0 bases from J, leaving 12 bases between. Germline V gene sequence: CDR1 SGHDT, CDR2 YYEEEE. CDR3 length: 16 amino acids. The chain is built from TRBV5-6 and TRBJ1-1; no definite D call. The specimen sequenced was blood. This TCR was sampled from a man aged 55-75 years in good health. The CDR3 here is CASSLGSLIMNTEAFF. CDR3 bases: TGTGCCAGCAGCTTGGGCAGCCTGATAATGAACACTGAAGCTTTCTTT.